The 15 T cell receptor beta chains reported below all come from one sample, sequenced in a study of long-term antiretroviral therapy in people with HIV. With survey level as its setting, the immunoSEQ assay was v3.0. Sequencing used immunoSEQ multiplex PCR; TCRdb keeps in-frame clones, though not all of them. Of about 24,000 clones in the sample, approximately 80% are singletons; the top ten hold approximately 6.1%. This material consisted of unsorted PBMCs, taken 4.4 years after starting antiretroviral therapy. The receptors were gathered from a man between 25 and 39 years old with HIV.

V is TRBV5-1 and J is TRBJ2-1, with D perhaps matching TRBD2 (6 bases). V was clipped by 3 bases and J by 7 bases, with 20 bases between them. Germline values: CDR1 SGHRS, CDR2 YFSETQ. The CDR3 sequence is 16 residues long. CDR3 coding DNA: TGCGCCAGCAGCTCGGGGGACTCCTTTTGGGTTAATGAGCAGTTCTTC. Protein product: CASSSGDSFWVNEQFF.

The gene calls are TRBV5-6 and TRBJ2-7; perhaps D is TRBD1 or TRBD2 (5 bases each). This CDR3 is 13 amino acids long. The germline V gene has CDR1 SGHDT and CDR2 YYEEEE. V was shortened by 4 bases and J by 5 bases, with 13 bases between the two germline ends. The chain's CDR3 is CASSGGSTHEQYF. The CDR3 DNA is TGTGCCAGCAGCGGGGGTAGCACCCACGAGCAGTACTTC.

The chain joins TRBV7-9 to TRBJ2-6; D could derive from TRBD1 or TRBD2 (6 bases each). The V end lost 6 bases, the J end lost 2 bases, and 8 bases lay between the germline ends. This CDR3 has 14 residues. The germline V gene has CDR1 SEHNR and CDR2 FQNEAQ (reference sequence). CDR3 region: CASRGGPGANVLTF. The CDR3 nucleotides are TGTGCCAGCAGAGGGGGGCCTGGGGCCAACGTCCTGACTTTC.

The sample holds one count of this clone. CDR3 residues: CASSYSISYEQYF. In nucleotides, the CDR3 is TGTGCCAGCAGTTACTCGATCTCCTACGAGCAGTACTTC. The V call is TRBV6-6, the J call TRBJ2-7; D is unclear. Trimming took off 0 bases at V and 0 bases at J, with 3 bases between the two ends. Germline values: CDR1 MNHNY, CDR2 SVGAGI (reference sequence). There are 13 residues in the CDR3.

The CDR3 DNA sequence: TGTGCCAGCAGCCAATTAGACTGGAGGGATTACGAGCAGTACTTC. It yields the protein CASSQLDWRDYEQYF. This chain joins TRBV14 and TRBJ2-7; D may be TRBD2 (6 bases). V was cut by 2 bases and J by 4 bases, with 15 bases left in between. The CDR3 consists of 15 residues. Germline V CDR1 and CDR2: SGHDN, FVKESK.

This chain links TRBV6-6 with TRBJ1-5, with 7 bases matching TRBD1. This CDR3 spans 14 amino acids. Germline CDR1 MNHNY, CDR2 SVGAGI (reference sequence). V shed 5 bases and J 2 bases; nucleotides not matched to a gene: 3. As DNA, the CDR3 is TGTGCCAGCAGTCGGGACAGAGGCAATCAGCCCCAGCATTTT. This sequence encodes CASSRDRGNQPQHF.

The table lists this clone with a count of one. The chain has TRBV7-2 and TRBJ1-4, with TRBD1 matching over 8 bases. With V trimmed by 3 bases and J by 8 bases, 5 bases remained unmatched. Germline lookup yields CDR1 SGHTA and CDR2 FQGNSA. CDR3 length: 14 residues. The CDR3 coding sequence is TGTGCCAGCAGCTTGAACAGGGGGGGCGAAAAACTGTTTTTT. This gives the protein CASSLNRGGEKLFF.

CDR3 amino acids: CASSSYQGKDQPQHF. CDR3 DNA sequence: TGTGCCAGCAGCTCTTACCAGGGCAAGGATCAGCCCCAGCATTTT. The chain is built from TRBV11-2 and TRBJ1-5, with D perhaps TRBD1 (5 bases). The CDR3 runs 15 residues. CDR1 and CDR2 (germline): SGHAT, FQNNGV. Trimming took off 4 bases at V and 5 bases at J, with 15 bases between the two ends.

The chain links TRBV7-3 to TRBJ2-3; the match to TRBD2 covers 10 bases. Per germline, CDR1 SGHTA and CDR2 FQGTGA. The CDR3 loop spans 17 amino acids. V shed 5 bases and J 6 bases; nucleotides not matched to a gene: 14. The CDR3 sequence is CASSPMPLAGVGDTQYF. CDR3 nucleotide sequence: TGTGCCAGCAGCCCGATGCCGCTAGCGGGAGTGGGGGATACGCAGTATTTT.

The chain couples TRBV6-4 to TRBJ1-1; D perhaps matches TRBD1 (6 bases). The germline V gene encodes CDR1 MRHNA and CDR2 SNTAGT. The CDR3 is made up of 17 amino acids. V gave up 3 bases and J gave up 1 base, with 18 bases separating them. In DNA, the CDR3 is TGTGCCAGCAGTGAATTTCCACCGGGCAGGGGGAACACTGAAGCTTTCTTT. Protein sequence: CASSEFPPGRGNTEAFF.

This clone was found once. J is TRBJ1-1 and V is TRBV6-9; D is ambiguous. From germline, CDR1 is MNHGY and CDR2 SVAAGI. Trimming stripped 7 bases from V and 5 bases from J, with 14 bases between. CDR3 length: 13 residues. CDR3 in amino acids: CASTPILGTEAFF. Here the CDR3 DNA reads TGTGCCAGCACACCAATCCTGGGGACTGAAGCTTTCTTT.

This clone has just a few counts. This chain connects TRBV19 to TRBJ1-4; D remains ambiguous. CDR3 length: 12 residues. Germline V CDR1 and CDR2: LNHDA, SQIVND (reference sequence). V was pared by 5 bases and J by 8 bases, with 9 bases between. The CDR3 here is CASSEGGEKLFF. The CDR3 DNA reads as TGTGCCAGTAGTGAGGGAGGAGAAAAACTGTTTTTT.

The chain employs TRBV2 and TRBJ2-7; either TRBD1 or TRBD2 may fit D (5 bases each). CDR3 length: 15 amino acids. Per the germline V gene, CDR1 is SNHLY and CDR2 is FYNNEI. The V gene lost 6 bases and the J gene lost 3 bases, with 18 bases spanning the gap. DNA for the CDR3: TGTGCCAGCAGCGGGGTCAGGGAAGAGGGCTACGAGCAGTACTTC. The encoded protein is CASSGVREEGYEQYF.

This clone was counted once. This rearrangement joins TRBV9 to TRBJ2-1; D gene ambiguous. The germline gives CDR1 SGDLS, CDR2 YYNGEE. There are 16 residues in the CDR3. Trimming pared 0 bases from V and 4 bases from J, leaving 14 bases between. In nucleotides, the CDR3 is TGTGCCAGCAGCGTAGTGGGTGGTGGTGGATACAATGAGCAGTTCTTC. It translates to CASSVVGGGGYNEQFF.

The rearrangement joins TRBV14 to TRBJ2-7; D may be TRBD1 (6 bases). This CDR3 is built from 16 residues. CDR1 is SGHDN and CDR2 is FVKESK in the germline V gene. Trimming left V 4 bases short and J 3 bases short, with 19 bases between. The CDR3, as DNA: TGTGCCAGCAGCCCCCGCAGGGGCAGCCCATTCTACGAGCAGTACTTC. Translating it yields CASSPRRGSPFYEQYF.